A selection of T cell receptor beta chains follows, all from one sample in a study of T-cell reconstitution after alpha-beta-depleted transplantation in children. TCRdb used MiXCR to reprocess the PCR reads, holding one entry per CDR3 protein. The table lists roughly 790,000 distinct CDR3 sequences, about 16% of them singletons, with about 4.6% in the top ten. The material sequenced was PBMCs, mostly from graft donor cells, taken 360 days after TCRalphabeta/CD19-depleted stem cell transplant. The receptors here all came from a male patient between 5 and 17 years old who had a stem cell transplant for acute lymphoblastic leukemia, so the T cells may come from the graft donor. CDR3s include the opening cysteine and the closing phenylalanine or tryptophan. The order of the fields is V gene, D gene, clone size, J gene, CDR3 DNA, CDR3 protein. A D gene is named only where the DNA matches it firmly. Size is omitted from some rows. Given values are once, few, many or a class for expanded clones.

TRBV7-9	.	.	TRBJ2-7	TGTGCCAGCAGCTTAGCGGAGGGAAACGAGCAGTACTTC	CASSLAEGNEQYF
TRBV9	TRBD1	few	TRBJ1-2	TGTGCCAGCAGCGTAACATCGGACAGGGGGCTGGGTGGCTACACCTTC	CASSVTSDRGLGGYTF
TRBV4-1	TRBD2	many	TRBJ2-7	TGCGCCAGCAGCCAAGGGGGAGGGACCTCCTACGAGCAGTACTTC	CASSQGGGTSYEQYF
TRBV7-2	TRBD2	few	TRBJ2-2	TGTGCCAGCAGCTTAGCCGTGGGACCTAGCGGGAGAGCCGGGGAGCTGTTTTTT	CASSLAVGPSGRAGELFF
TRBV2	.	.	TRBJ1-1	TGTGCCAGCAGTGAAGTCTTGGGTAAGGCGGACACTGAAGCTTTCTTT	CASSEVLGKADTEAFF
TRBV4-2	TRBD2	.	TRBJ2-3	TGTGCCAGCAGCCAAAGCGGGAGCTACACAGATACGCAGTATTTT	CASSQSGSYTDTQYF
TRBV7-3	.	.	TRBJ2-7	TGTGCCAGCTCCTCGCGGGGAGGGGGCTCCTACGAGCAGTACTTC	CASSSRGGGSYEQYF
TRBV5-1	.	many	TRBJ1-1	TGTGCCAGCAGTTTCCAGGGGAACACTGAAGCTTTCTTT	CASSFQGNTEAFF
TRBV3-1	TRBD2	few	TRBJ2-1	TGTGCCAGCAGCTTCCCCGGAGGGCGAGCGGGAGGGCGAGGTGAGCAGTTCTTC	CASSFPGGRAGGRGEQFF
TRBV4-1	.	.	TRBJ2-2	TGCGCCAGCAGCCCCGGGGCCCAGAAACCGGGCACCGGGGAGCTGTTTTTT	CASSPGAQKPGTGELFF
TRBV20-1	.	.	TRBJ2-2	TGCAGTGCTAGAAGGCAGGGGAGGAACACCGGGGAGCTGTTTTTT	CSARRQGRNTGELFF
TRBV29-1	TRBD1	few	TRBJ2-3	TGCAGCGACCGGGACAGATCAGATACGCAGTATTTT	CSDRDRSDTQYF
TRBV28	TRBD2	few	TRBJ2-7	TGTGCCAGCAGCATTAGCGGGAGTACATACGAGCAGTACTTC	CASSISGSTYEQYF
TRBV7-9	.	.	TRBJ2-7	TGTTCCAGCAGCTCCTACCTATGGGACCGGTTATCCTACGAGCAGTACTTC	CSSSSYLWDRLSYEQYF
TRBV12-3/TRBV12-4	.	few	TRBJ2-1	TGTGCCAGCAGTTACGGGAGCGCCTACAATGAGCAGTTCTTC	CASSYGSAYNEQFF
TRBV5-1	TRBD2	few	TRBJ2-1	TGCGCCAGCACCCGACGACTAGCGGGGGTGAATGAGCAGTTCTTC	CASTRRLAGVNEQFF
TRBV2	.	few	TRBJ2-3	TGTGCCAGCAGTGAACCACGGCCATTGGGAGATACGCAGTATTTT	CASSEPRPLGDTQYF
TRBV7-6	.	few	TRBJ1-4	TGTGCCAGCAGCTTTTATAATGAAAAACTGTTTTTT	CASSFYNEKLFF
TRBV4-2	TRBD2	.	TRBJ2-5	TGTGCCAGCAGCCCTAGACTAGCGGGAGTGGGACAAGAGACCCAGTACTTC	CASSPRLAGVGQETQYF
TRBV4-2	.	few	TRBJ2-7	TGTGCCAGCAGCCAAGATCCGGGGTTCGGCTACGAGCAGTACTTC	CASSQDPGFGYEQYF
TRBV4-1	TRBD2	few	TRBJ2-1	TGCGCCAGCAGCCAAGGGGACGGACTAGTCCATGAGCAGTTCTTC	CASSQGDGLVHEQFF
TRBV7-3	.	.	TRBJ2-3	TGTGCCAGCAGCATAGGACAACTTAACACAGATACGCAGTATTTT	CASSIGQLNTDTQYF
TRBV12-3/TRBV12-4	.	many	TRBJ1-1	TGTGCCAACACGCTTCCTTTCAACACTGAAGCTTTCTTT	CANTLPFNTEAFF